The rows below give T cell receptor beta chains drawn from one sample of a study of T cells of healthy individuals. TCRdb analysed the 5' RACE reads with MiXCR anew, one entry per CDR3 protein. The data contain around 90,000 distinct CDR3 sequences, roughly 5.1% of them singletons. The receptors shown here come from a female donor in good health. Both conserved end residues are part of each CDR3. D genes are given only for firm matches. Only some rows state a clone size, as once, few, many or a class for expanded clones.

>TRBJ2-2|NA|NA|TRBV19
TGTGCCAGTAGTACTTGGGTATACATCGGGGAGCTGTTTTTT
CASSTWVYIGELFF
>TRBJ2-1|few|TRBD1|TRBV7-2
TGTGCCAGCAGCTTCCGACAGGGGGCTAACAATGAGCAGTTCTTC
CASSFRQGANNEQFF
>TRBJ1-4|many|TRBD1|TRBV5-5
TGTGCCAGCAGGCTAAGACAGGGTATCGGTAATGAAAAACTGTTTTTT
CASRLRQGIGNEKLFF
>TRBJ2-7|many|TRBD1|TRBV20-1
TGCAGTGCAAGACAGGGGGTCTACGAGCAGTACTTC
CSARQGVYEQYF
>TRBJ1-2|many|NA|TRBV7-2
TGTGCCAGCAGCTTAGGTGAGACCGAGAACACCTTC
CASSLGETENTF
>TRBJ2-5|many|TRBD2|TRBV6-5
TGTGCCTCGTCACCCGGCGGGAGGGCCCAAGAGACCCAGTACTTC
CASSPGGRAQETQYF
>TRBJ2-6|many|TRBD1|TRBV7-3
TGTGCCAGCAGCTTAACGGCAGGGGGCATGAGCTCTGGGGCCAACGTCCTGACTTTC
CASSLTAGGMSSGANVLTF
>TRBJ2-3|NA|TRBD1|TRBV6-5
TGTGCCAGCAGACTCCAGGGACAGACCACAGATACGCAGTATTTT
CASRLQGQTTDTQYF
>TRBJ1-5|few|NA|TRBV6-5
TGTGCCAGCAGTTACTCGGGAGGGTTGCCCCAGCATTTT
CASSYSGGLPQHF
>TRBJ1-5|many|TRBD1|TRBV7-2
TGTGCCAGCAGCTTACAGGGGGCGGAACAGCCCCAGCATTTT
CASSLQGAEQPQHF
>TRBJ2-5|many|TRBD1|TRBV18
TGTGCCAGCTCACCACGGAGCCCCCATACAGGGGTGCAAGAGACCCAGTACTTC
CASSPRSPHTGVQETQYF
>TRBJ1-4|many|NA|TRBV6-2/TRBV6-3
TGTGCCAGCTGCGGACTAAGGGATGAAAAACTGTTTTTT
CASCGLRDEKLFF
>TRBJ2-1|many|NA|TRBV5-1
TGCGCCAGCACCCCCCTTTGGACCTCCGACAACAGCAATGAGCAGTTCTTC
CASTPLWTSDNSNEQFF
>TRBJ1-1|many|NA|TRBV20-1
TGCACGTCGGACGGGAACACTGAAGCTTTCTTT
CTSDGNTEAFF
>TRBJ2-1|many|NA|TRBV29-1
TGCAGCGTTGAATGGGTACGGGACAATGAGCAGTTCTTC
CSVEWVRDNEQFF
>TRBJ1-5|many|NA|TRBV20-1
TGCAGTGCCACCCTGGATCACAGAAATAGCAATCAGCCCCAGCATTTT
CSATLDHRNSNQPQHF
>TRBJ2-7|many|NA|TRBV12-3/TRBV12-4
TGTGCCAGCAGTTTGCGAGGGGTCCCCTACGAGCAGTACTTC
CASSLRGVPYEQYF
>TRBJ2-3|few|NA|TRBV7-2
TGTGCCAGCTCAGGGGCGGCAGGGCGCACAGATACGCAGTATTTT
CASSGAAGRTDTQYF
>TRBJ1-5|many|NA|TRBV19
TGTGCCAGTTCGGGCAAAGACCTCCTCGTGGGTCAGCCCCAGCATTTT
CASSGKDLLVGQPQHF
>TRBJ2-7|many|NA|TRBV20-1
TGCAGTGCTAGCCAAGGGAGGGAGCAGTACTTC
CSASQGREQYF
>TRBJ2-1|few|NA|TRBV11-2
TGTGCCAGCAGCTTTTTGGGAGGCAATGAGCAGTTCTTC
CASSFLGGNEQFF
>TRBJ2-1|many|NA|TRBV6-2/TRBV6-3
TGTGCCAGCAGTTGGGATGAGGGACTCCAGTTCTTC
CASSWDEGLQFF
>TRBJ2-1|many|TRBD2|TRBV6-6
TGTGCCAGCAGGCCCTGGACTAGCGGGAGAGGGGGCAATGAGCAGTTCTTC
CASRPWTSGRGGNEQFF
>TRBJ1-1|NA|NA|TRBV20-1
TGCAGTGCTGCAACCGGGTCTTTTGTCACTGAAGCTTTCTTT
CSAATGSFVTEAFF
>TRBJ1-1|few|NA|TRBV11-2
TGTGCCAGCAGCTTTTCAGAGAACACTGAAGCTTTCTTT
CASSFSENTEAFF
>TRBJ2-7|NA|NA|TRBV3-1
TGTGCCAGCAGCCAAGGCGCCAGGGTCCACGAACGGTACTTC
CASSQGARVHERYF
>TRBJ2-3|many|NA|TRBV12-3/TRBV12-4
TGTGCCAGCAGAAGTCGGACCGAGACTAGCACAGATACGCAGTATTTT
CASRSRTETSTDTQYF
>TRBJ1-1|few|NA|TRBV6-2/TRBV6-3
TGTGCCAGCAGTTACCTTCGGACACCTAACACTGAAGCTTTCTTT
CASSYLRTPNTEAFF
>TRBJ2-1|few|TRBD1|TRBV18
TGTGCCAGCTCATCGGGGACAGGGGGTTACAATGAGCAGTTCTTC
CASSSGTGGYNEQFF